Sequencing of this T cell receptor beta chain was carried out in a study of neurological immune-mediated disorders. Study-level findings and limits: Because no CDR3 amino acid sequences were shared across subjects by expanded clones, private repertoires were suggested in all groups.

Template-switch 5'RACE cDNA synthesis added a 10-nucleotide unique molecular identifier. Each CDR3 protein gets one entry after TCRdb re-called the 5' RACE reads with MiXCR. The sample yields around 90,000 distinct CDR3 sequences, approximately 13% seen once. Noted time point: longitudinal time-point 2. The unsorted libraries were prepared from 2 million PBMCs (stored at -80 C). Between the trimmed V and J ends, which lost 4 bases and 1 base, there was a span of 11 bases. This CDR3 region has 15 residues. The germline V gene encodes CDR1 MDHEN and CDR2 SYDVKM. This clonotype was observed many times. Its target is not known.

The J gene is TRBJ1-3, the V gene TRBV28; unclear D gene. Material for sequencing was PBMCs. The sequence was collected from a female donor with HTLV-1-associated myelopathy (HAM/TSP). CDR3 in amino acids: CASSSQRVSGNTIYF. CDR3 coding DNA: TGTGCCAGCAGTTCCCAGCGGGTATCTGGAAACACCATATATTTT.